Each of the 7 T cell receptor beta chains below was sequenced from the same sample in a study of glioma-infiltrating T cells. TCR alpha and beta CDR3 regions were amplified from RNA using iRepertoire nested multiplex PCR. TCRdb analysed the multiplex PCR reads with MiXCR anew, one entry per CDR3 protein. Of some 5,800 distinct CDR3 sequences listed, roughly 27% are singletons. Material for sequencing was glioma tissue, nonneoplastic brain tissue, or PBMCs (not recorded which). The receptors here all came from a human donor with low-grade glioma or glioblastoma, undergoing nonglioma brain surgery, or in good health (not recorded which).

This clonotype was counted once. At one end, the junction sequence differs from germline, possibly due to a read error. The chain has TRBV20-1 and TRBJ1-4; unclear D gene. Germline lookup yields CDR1 DFQATT and CDR2 SNEGSKA (reference sequence). The length of the CDR3 is 12 residues. The CDR3 DNA follows: TGCAGTGCTAGAGCTGCGGGTGGCCAACTCTTTTTT. This sequence encodes CSARAAGGQLFF.

V is TRBV27 and J is TRBJ2-7, with D tentatively TRBD2 (7 bases). The germline V and J ends were trimmed by 2 bases and 10 bases, with 18 bases remaining between them. CDR3 size: 14 residues. Germline assignment: CDR1 MNHEY and CDR2 SMNVEV (reference sequence). CDR3 bases: TGTGCCAGCAGTTTAATGGCGGGGGCCTCCGAACAGTACTTC. Translation: CASSLMAGASEQYF.

This clonotype is judged medium-sized (0.01 to 0.1%). V usage is TRBV20-1 and J usage is TRBJ2-7, with TRBD2 matching over 7 bases. The CDR3 runs 12 residues. CDR1 DFQATT and CDR2 SNEGSKA come from the germline V gene (reference sequence). V shed 5 bases and J 0 bases; nucleotides not matched to a gene: 1. The CDR3 protein is CSARDYSYEQYF. In nucleotides, the CDR3 is TGCAGTGCTCGGGACTACTCCTACGAGCAGTACTTC.

The V and J genes are TRBV29-1 and TRBJ2-2, with D perhaps matching TRBD2 (5 bases). The CDR3 totals 14 residues. CDR1 and CDR2 from the germline V gene are SQVTM and ANQGSEA. Trimming took off 6 bases at V and 2 bases at J, with 13 bases between the two ends. DNA of the CDR3: TGCAGCGTAAGGCAAGGAGGTAACACCGGGGAGCTGTTTTTT. Amino acid sequence: CSVRQGGNTGELFF.

This clonotype has a count of ten or more. The genes are TRBV12-3 or TRBV12-4 and TRBJ1-1, with 8 bases that match TRBD1. After removal of 5 bases from V and 4 bases from J, the junction contained 6 bases not matched to a gene. CDR3 length equals 14 residues. The chain's CDR3 is CASSPADRATEAFF. The CDR3 nucleotides read TGTGCCAGCAGTCCAGCGGACAGGGCCACTGAAGCTTTCTTT.

By proportion, this clonotype is medium-sized. V is TRBV28 and J is TRBJ2-7; 9 bases match TRBD1. Germline CDR1 reads MDHEN; CDR2 reads SYDVKM. The length of the CDR3 is 15 residues. V lost 4 bases, J lost 3 bases, and 7 bases stayed unmatched. The CDR3 spells CASSSAGTGNYEQYF. The CDR3 nucleotides read TGTGCCAGCAGTTCCGCCGGGACAGGGAACTACGAGCAGTACTTC.

This clonotype was counted at least ten times. The chain links TRBV14 to TRBJ1-5; D ambiguous. CDR3 length equals 16 residues. Germline CDR1 reads SGHDN; CDR2 reads FVKESK. V lost 0 bases and J 4 bases, leaving 13 bases between the germline ends. CDR3 DNA: TGTGCCAGCAGCCAAGATTCGGAGTCAGAAAATCAGCCCCAGCATTTT. It codes for CASSQDSESENQPQHF.